These T cell receptor beta chains were read from a single sample in a study of T cell responses to AZD1222 COVID-19 vaccine. Sequencing used immunoSEQ multiplex PCR; TCRdb keeps in-frame clones, though not all of them. The data contain more than 250,000 clones, 85% to 95% of them singletons. The input for sequencing was peripheral blood, taken on day 0 of AZD1222 vaccination. These receptors were taken from an adult in good health. Each CDR3 is given with its conserved first and last residue. Each record gives: V gene, J gene, CDR3 protein.

>TRBV19|TRBJ1-5
CASSFQHNQPQHF
>TRBV5-4|TRBJ1-2
CASSLDTANYGYTF
>TRBV19|TRBJ1-5
CASRGPGTDNQPQHF
>TRBV4-3|TRBJ1-2
CASSQGSLDSGYGYTF
>TRBV15|TRBJ2-1
CATSREGPSGLFF
>TRBV3-1/TRBV3-2|TRBJ2-7
CASSQEGQAHYEQYF
>TRBV12-3/TRBV12-4|TRBJ1-1
CASSQRGAEAFF
>TRBV10-3|TRBJ1-5
CAISETGGGNQPQHF
>TRBV5-1|TRBJ2-3
CASSQILAGGTDTQYF
>TRBV11-2|TRBJ2-3
CASSVRTAGTDTQYF
>TRBV3-1/TRBV3-2|TRBJ2-7
CASSQAWDSSYEQYF
>TRBV14|TRBJ2-7
CASSQDQQVYEQYF
>TRBV29-1|TRBJ1-1
CSVEGARGTEAFF
>TRBV5-1|TRBJ1-5
CASSLVGGRQPQHF
>TRBV30|TRBJ2-6
CASQWPGRGANVLTF
>TRBV4-2|TRBJ2-7
CASSQGPTPTTNYEQYF
>TRBV21-1|TRBJ1-2
CASSKVGCPKPPRGYTF
>TRBV7-8|TRBJ1-5
CASSSGNQPQHF
>TRBV5-1|TRBJ2-7
CASSLATGDYEQYF
>TRBV29-1|TRBJ1-1
CSVVRRLNTEAFF
>TRBV7-2|TRBJ2-7
CASSLRDNSYEQYF
>TRBV7-3|TRBJ2-2
CAARGEKDTGELFF
>TRBV7-8|TRBJ1-6
CASSLEAGGNSPLHF
>TRBV7-9|TRBJ1-2
CASGRNYGYTF
>TRBV4-1|TRBJ1-4
CASRHGLRNEKLFF
>TRBV24-1|TRBJ1-5
CATSDSGVQPQHF
>TRBV28|TRBJ2-5
CAVQRTAEETQYF
>TRBV4-1|TRBJ2-1
CASSPGLLGYNEQFF
>TRBV9|TRBJ1-4
CASSVGRQGGSGKLFF
>TRBV7-9|TRBJ2-5
CASSSGLAGERETQYF
>TRBV3-1/TRBV3-2|TRBJ1-1
CASRPGGQNTEAFF
>TRBV5-6|TRBJ2-1
CASSLVTLLSDDEQFF
>TRBV9|TRBJ1-1
CASSKTGIPTEAFF
>TRBV5-1|TRBJ2-6
CASSAYRSGANVLTF
>TRBV15|TRBJ2-6
CATTAGVGANVLTF
>TRBV27|TRBJ2-7
CASSEGTSLYEQYF
>TRBV28|TRBJ2-7
CASSYLGLGQYF
>TRBV19|TRBJ2-7
CASSIGRESWLYF
>TRBV7-8|TRBJ2-2
CASRPGSGESGELFF
>TRBV6-5|TRBJ1-1
CASKQGLNTEAFF
>TRBV4-3|TRBJ1-4
CASSQGDRATNEKLFF
>TRBV7-2|TRBJ1-1
CASSRTGAVNTEAFF
>TRBV5-1|TRBJ1-2
CASSLDRGEYGYTF
>TRBV4-3|TRBJ2-2
CASSHPGSGELFF
>TRBV5-1|TRBJ2-5
CASSGGLAGLQETQYF
>TRBV3-1/TRBV3-2|TRBJ2-7
CASSQVGDAPYEQYF
>TRBV10-2|TRBJ1-6
CASSDRNSPLHF